This entry describes one T cell receptor (beta chain). Its specificity is unknown. This sample stems from a study of cytomegalovirus exposure and HLA in healthy donors. General study points: The authors enumerated some 160 TCR beta chains as linked to cytomegalovirus. Analysis was performed later, and it showed HLA-associated TCR beta chains to be more clonally expanded than equally common others.

PCR employed 60 Vbeta and 13 Jbeta primers. Here immunoSEQ multiplex PCR was the method, and the copy in TCRdb shows in-frame clones only, minus some. The sample contains 65,000 to 95,000 clones, more than 70% of which appear only once. In germline, CDR1 is SGHTA, CDR2 FQGNSA. Trimming stripped 1 base from V and 4 bases from J, with 8 bases between. The CDR3 loop spans 14 amino acids. This chain uses TRBV7-2 with TRBJ2-1; D is unresolved. The TCR was taken from a male donor in good health and CMV-seropositive. Sequenced: PBMCs. In nucleotides, the CDR3 is TGTGCCAGCAGCTTAGATCCTAGTTACAATGAGCAGTTCTTC. It codes for CASSLDPSYNEQFF.